This TCR beta chain was sequenced for a study of CD8+ T cells in alopecia areata. Of note for this clone: Its antigen remains unidentified.

There are 19 residues in the CDR3. Germline V lookup: CDR1 MDHEN, CDR2 SYDVKM. The J segment lost 1 base and the V segment lost 2 bases, leaving 11 bases of the junction unmatched. Notes on the study in general: Compared with mice, patients displayed less clear TCR sharing, possibly for HLA-related reasons. Normal skin contains resident alphabeta T cells, and these are also sequenced in scalp samples.

Lesional scalp punch biopsies and peripheral blood came from alopecia areata patients. It was from PBMCs that CD4+ and CD8+ T cells were sorted. Once RNA had been extracted, it was reverse transcribed into cDNA to act as the sequencing template. The data were produced by immunoSEQ multiplex PCR, yet TCRdb's version contains in-frame clones alone and is incomplete. The table lists 120,000 or so clones, approximately 58% of them singletons. The source was CD4+ T cells sorted from blood, collected at week 0. The TCR sequence derives from a human donor with alopecia areata. The chain carries TRBV28 and TRBJ2-6, with 7 bases aligning to TRBD2. CDR3 loop: CASSLDLTSQYSGANVLTF. The CDR3 nucleotides are TGTGCCAGCAGTTTAGATTTGACTAGCCAATATTCTGGGGCCAACGTCCTGACTTTC.